The rows below give T cell receptor beta chains drawn from one sample of a study of blood T cell repertoires in COVID-19. Clones were read by immunoSEQ multiplex PCR, and TCRdb kept only the in-frame ones, dropping some. This sample has 210,000 or so clones, with 80% to 90% found just once. Sequencing was performed on peripheral blood. These TCRs come from an older woman with active or convalescent COVID-19. Each CDR3 is given with its conserved first and last residue. Each record gives: J gene, V gene, CDR3 protein.

>TRBJ1-2|TRBV6-4
CASSVRRESGGYTF
>TRBJ2-4|TRBV3-1/TRBV3-2
CASTPTSGSYIQYF
>TRBJ1-6|TRBV20-1
CSASPHWNSPLHF
>TRBJ2-5|TRBV19
CASSIGLAKETQYF
>TRBJ2-2|TRBV15
CATSRDLGTGTGLNTGELFF
>TRBJ1-4|TRBV28
CASSSPRGATNEKLFF
>TRBJ2-7|TRBV19
CASSKTSGSYEQYF
>TRBJ2-1|TRBV11-3
CASSLEREGKIF
>TRBJ2-7|TRBV19
CASSTLAEAYEQYF
>TRBJ1-1|TRBV27
CASTRWGTGGRGATEAFF
>TRBJ1-4|TRBV5-1
CASSPQGVNEKLFF
>TRBJ2-7|TRBV11-2
CASSLDSRGGRSYEQYF
>TRBJ2-5|TRBV5-1
CASSLDSPSQAQYF
>TRBJ2-7|TRBV6-5
CASSRRDGNYEQYF
>TRBJ2-2|TRBV3-1/TRBV3-2
CASSRASGIAGELFF
>TRBJ2-7|TRBV11-2
CASSLDLSRGYEQYF
>TRBJ1-2|TRBV11-3
CASSLSGNYGYTF
>TRBJ2-3|TRBV7-2
CASHGTGLAGGRQYF
>TRBJ2-7|TRBV12-5
CASGLVLGGSYEQYF
>TRBJ2-3|TRBV5-1
CASSSQGARTDTQYF
>TRBJ1-1|TRBV18
CASSKGDSVINTEAFF
>TRBJ2-1|TRBV6-1
CASSEVTTQFF
>TRBJ1-6|TRBV7-6
CASSFYLCGQSNSPLHF
>TRBJ2-1|TRBV28
CASSPLTGGEYNEQFF
>TRBJ2-7|TRBV5-6
CASSLQFYEQYF
>TRBJ1-3|TRBV30
CAWSVRAGVNTIYF
>TRBJ2-3|TRBV28
CASSFFGGRGDTQYF
>TRBJ2-3|TRBV5-6
CASLPLGTSTDTQYF
>TRBJ1-5|TRBV9
CASSVDGGGKGQPQHF
>TRBJ2-2|TRBV19
CASSRGAGGPNTGELFF
>TRBJ1-6|TRBV4-2
CASSQGGGRTSNSPLHF
>TRBJ1-4|TRBV3-1/TRBV3-2
CASSQARGGKLFF
>TRBJ1-2|TRBV6-5
CASTRSDSVNYGYTF
>TRBJ2-7|TRBV5-4
CASSRGTYEQYF
>TRBJ1-1|TRBV19
CASTLTGGISNTEAFF
>TRBJ2-7|TRBV5-8
CASSWGPVSEQYF
>TRBJ2-3|TRBV7-3
CASSPSRTGVTDTQYF
>TRBJ1-2|TRBV5-1
CASSQRDRGGDGYTF
>TRBJ2-1|TRBV18
CASSLLAGSGNEQFF
>TRBJ2-1|TRBV13
CASSLASGNEQFF
>TRBJ1-4|TRBV4-1
CASSKGDRDREKLFF
>TRBJ2-7|TRBV20-1
CSASGGGSGSSYEQYF
>TRBJ2-5|TRBV9
CASSVATGTSGRDIQETQYF
>TRBJ2-7|TRBV27
CASSLGTAPGEQYF
>TRBJ2-1|TRBV24-1
CATSDLKREPCPSVKCEQFF
>TRBJ2-1|TRBV5-1
CASSLDGTSYNEQFF
>TRBJ2-3|TRBV5-1
CASSSVGGTSGLDTQYF
>TRBJ2-1|TRBV24-1
CATSDPTWGEGHYNEQFF
>TRBJ2-2|TRBV3-1/TRBV3-2
CASSQSWSGSSGGELFF
>TRBJ1-6|TRBV30
CAWSPLGGTSNSPLHF
>TRBJ2-5|TRBV7-9
CASSFGGPTGETQYF
>TRBJ2-7|TRBV9
CASSVASGQGINEQYF
>TRBJ1-1|TRBV10-3
CAISEDGTAYTEAFF
>TRBJ2-1|TRBV2
CASSEGRGQGRNNEQFF
>TRBJ2-7|TRBV7-9
CASSLGTGSEQYF
>TRBJ1-4|TRBV5-1
CASSLPQGTNEKLFF
>TRBJ2-1|TRBV7-9
CASSLNLAGALGDGNEQFF
>TRBJ1-4|TRBV5-1
CASSSLTGTNEKLFF
>TRBJ2-5|TRBV28
CASSLGRVETQYF
>TRBJ1-5|TRBV15
CATSRDGGRDRIQPQHF